This T cell receptor beta chain derives from a study of T cell responses to AZD1222 COVID-19 vaccine. Looking at the study overall: Pooling covered second doses at about 4 or about 12 weeks. Notes on the study in general: Clonal diversity may have been underestimated in mostly white British donors.

The germline V gene has CDR1 SQVTM and CDR2 ANQGSEA. The junction had 6 bases not matched to a gene; V was cut back by 4 bases and J by 5 bases. The CDR3 covers 14 residues. Assay used: immunoSEQ multiplex PCR; TCRdb lists only in-frame clones, some missing. This sample has more than 75,000 clones, with around 90% found just once. Notes on this clone: Its specificity is not known.

The origin of this receptor is an adult in good health. This chain connects TRBV29-1 to TRBJ2-7; 12 nucleotides match TRBD2. This specimen was peripheral blood, taken on day 0 of AZD1222 vaccination. CDR3 DNA sequence: TGCAGCGTTGCGGGAACTAGCGGGAGGAACGAGCAGTACTTC. This translates into CSVAGTSGRNEQYF.